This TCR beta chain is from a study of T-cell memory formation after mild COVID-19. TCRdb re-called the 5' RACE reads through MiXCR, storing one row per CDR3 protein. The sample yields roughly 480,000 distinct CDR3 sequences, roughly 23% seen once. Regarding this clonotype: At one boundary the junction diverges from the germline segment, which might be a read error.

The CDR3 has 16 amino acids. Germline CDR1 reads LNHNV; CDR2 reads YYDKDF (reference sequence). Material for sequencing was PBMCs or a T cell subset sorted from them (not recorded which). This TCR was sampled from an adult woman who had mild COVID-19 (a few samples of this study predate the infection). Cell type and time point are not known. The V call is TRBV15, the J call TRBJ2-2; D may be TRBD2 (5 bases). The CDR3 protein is CATSRDLVANPGELFF. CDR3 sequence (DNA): TGTGCCACCAGCAGAGATCTGGTAGCGAACCCCGGGGAGCTGTTTTTT.